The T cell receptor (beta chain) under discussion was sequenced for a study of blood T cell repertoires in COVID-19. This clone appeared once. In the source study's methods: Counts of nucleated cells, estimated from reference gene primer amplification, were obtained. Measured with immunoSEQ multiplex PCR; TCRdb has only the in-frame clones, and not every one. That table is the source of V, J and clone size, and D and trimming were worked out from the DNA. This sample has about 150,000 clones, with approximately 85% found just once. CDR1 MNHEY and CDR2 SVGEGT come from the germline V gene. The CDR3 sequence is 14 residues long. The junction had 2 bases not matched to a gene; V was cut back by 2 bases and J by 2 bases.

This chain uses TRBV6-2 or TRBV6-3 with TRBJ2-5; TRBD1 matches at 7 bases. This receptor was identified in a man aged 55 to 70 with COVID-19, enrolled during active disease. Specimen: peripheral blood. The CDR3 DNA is TGTGCCAGCAGTTACGCCAGGGGGCAAGAGACCCAGTACTTC. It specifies CASSYARGQETQYF.